The 8 T cell receptor beta chains below come from one sample, sequenced in a study of shared clonotypes between healthy human individuals. Profiled with immunoSEQ multiplex PCR; TCRdb holds only in-frame clones, not every one. The sample has some 2.1 million clones; 90% to 95% are singletons. Sequencing was carried out using naive CD4+ T cells sorted from blood. Documented subset: CD45RA+ positively selected. The receptors were gathered from a man between 18 and 29 years old in good health.

The chain links TRBV12-5 to TRBJ2-7; TRBD1 aligns across 11 bases. This CDR3 comprises 15 residues. Unmatched junction bases numbered 10, after V lost 7 bases and J lost 5 bases. The germline gives CDR1 LGHNT, CDR2 FRNRAP. CDR3 nucleotide sequence: TGTGCTAGTGCGCCCGGACAGGGGGCGCCTCACGAGCAGTACTTC. Translating gives CASAPGQGAPHEQYF.

The DNA of the CDR3 is TGTGCCAGCAGTTACTCCGGAACAGGCCCCTACAATGAGCAGTTCTTC. This translates into CASSYSGTGPYNEQFF. The gene calls are TRBV6-5 and TRBJ2-1, with D perhaps matching TRBD1 (5 bases). This CDR3 contains 16 residues. The ends were cut back, 0 bases at V and 2 bases at J, with 11 bases in the middle. CDR1 and CDR2 from the germline V gene are MNHEY and SVGAGI.

On this clone itself: This specimen includes other DNA sequences encoding the same CDR3. The chain uses TRBV18 and TRBJ1-1; D is possibly TRBD1 (5 bases). V lost 5 bases and J 1 base, leaving 8 bases between the germline ends. Germline CDR1 reads KGHSH; CDR2 reads LQKENI. The CDR3 sequence is 13 residues long. The CDR3 sequence: CASSTDRNTEAFF. DNA for the CDR3: TGTGCCAGCTCAACCGACAGGAACACTGAAGCTTTCTTT.

The V gene is TRBV6-1, the J gene TRBJ1-1, with D unclear. Germline-derived CDR1 and CDR2 are MNHNS and SASEGT. The CDR3 totals 13 residues. V lost 6 bases and J 0 bases, leaving 8 bases between the germline ends. For the CDR3, the DNA is TGTGCCAGCAGCTTCGCTCTGAACACTGAAGCTTTCTTT. It codes for CASSFALNTEAFF.

J is TRBJ2-7 and V is TRBV11-2; 13 nucleotides align to TRBD2. Germline lookup yields CDR1 SGHAT and CDR2 FQNNGV. CDR3 length equals 15 residues. V was pared by 3 bases and J by 2 bases, with 1 base of the junction left unmatched. CDR3 nucleotides: TGTGCCAGCAGCTTCACTAGCGGGGGGGCCTACGAGCAGTACTTC. Its protein is CASSFTSGGAYEQYF.

This chain connects TRBV19 to TRBJ1-3; TRBD1 agrees at 8 bases. V lost 1 base to trimming and J lost 1 base; unmatched junction nucleotides: 9. The CDR3 extends over 18 amino acids. Germline assignment: CDR1 LNHDA and CDR2 SQIVND (reference sequence). The CDR3 DNA reads as TGTGCCAGTAGTATAGCGGCCGGGACAGGCGGTTCTGGAAACACCATATATTTT. Translated, it gives CASSIAAGTGGSGNTIYF.

The V gene is TRBV5-4, the J gene TRBJ1-3; D call uncertain. V was shortened by 3 bases and J by 4 bases, with 11 bases between the two germline ends. CDR3 length: 14 residues. Germline V lookup: CDR1 SGHNT, CDR2 YYREEE (reference sequence). This CDR3 is CASSSPKQGNTIYF. CDR3 DNA sequence: TGTGCCAGCAGCTCGCCCAAGCAGGGAAACACCATATATTTT.

The CDR3 region is CASSTGTAHTEAFF. In DNA, the CDR3 is TGTGCCAGCAGCACCGGGACAGCACACACTGAAGCTTTCTTT. The rearrangement links TRBV6-6 to TRBJ1-1, with 7 bases that match TRBD1. V gave up 6 bases and J gave up 3 bases; unmatched junction bases: 7. Germline CDR1 reads MNHNY; CDR2 reads SVGAGI (reference sequence). This CDR3 is built from 14 residues.